The 7 T cell receptor beta chains presented below share a single source sample, sequenced in a study of T cell clonotyping in hematopoietic cell transplantation. Time point here: recipient sample about 28 days before transplant, after cytoreduction. TCRdb's copy holds only in-frame clones and misses some; the assay was immunoSEQ multiplex PCR. The data contain about 26,000 clones, 80% to 90% of them singletons. The sample consisted of peripheral blood mononuclear cells, taken before stem cell transplant. The receptors were gathered from a woman between 55 and 75 years old with acute myeloid leukemia. Some clones in this sample may be carry-over from other donors' samples.

This chain joins TRBV5-4 and TRBJ2-7, with 12 bases lining up with TRBD1. This CDR3 is 12 amino acids long. The trim removed 1 base at V and 12 bases at J, leaving 2 bases unmatched. In germline, CDR1 is SGHNT, CDR2 YYREEE (reference sequence). The CDR3 sequence is CASSLPGQGAYF. Written as DNA, the CDR3 is TGTGCCAGCAGCTTGCCGGGACAGGGGGCGTACTTC.

This clone was detected only a few times. The chain joins TRBV5-1 to TRBJ2-7, with D uncertain. The CDR3 length is 14 residues. Trimming removed 2 bases from V and 4 bases from J, with 13 bases in between. The germline V gene encodes CDR1 SGHRS and CDR2 YFSETQ. The CDR3 bases are TGCGCCAGCAGCTTAGCCACGCTGAATTACGAGCAGTACTTC. Translated: CASSLATLNYEQYF.

This chain joins TRBV5-4 and TRBJ2-5; 9 bases are shared with TRBD1. CDR3 length: 14 residues. Germline-derived CDR1 and CDR2 are SGHNT and YYREEE (reference sequence). With V trimmed by 4 bases and J by 3 bases, 4 bases remained unmatched. CDR3 nucleotide sequence: TGTGCCAGCAGCACGCGGACAGGGGAAGAGACCCAGTACTTC. Amino acid sequence: CASSTRTGEETQYF. The full variable domain, with the rest looked up from reference TRBV5-4 and TRBJ2-5, is ETGVTQSPTHLIKTRGQQVTLRCSSQSGHNTVSWYQQALGQGPQFIFQYYREEENGRGNFPPRFSGLQFPNYSSELNVNALELDDSALYLCASSTRTGEETQYFGPGTRLLVL.

The rearrangement joins TRBV7-2 to TRBJ2-2, with 9 positions matching TRBD2. Germline CDR1 and CDR2: SGHTA and FQGNSA. This CDR3 comprises 16 residues. V trimming: 2 bases; J trimming: 5 bases; junction bases outside the gene matches: 6. The CDR3 here is CASSLRGLAGTGELFF. CDR3 DNA: TGTGCCAGCAGCTTAAGGGGGCTAGCGGGAACCGGGGAGCTGTTTTTT. Combining the CDR3 with reference TRBV7-2 and TRBJ2-2 gives the whole variable domain GAGVSQSPSNKVTEKGKDVELRCDPISGHTALYWYRQSLGQGLEFLIYFQGNSAPDKSGLPSDRFSAERTGGSVSTLTIQRTQQEDSAVYLCASSLRGLAGTGELFFGEGSRLTVL.

This clone has more than one count but fewer than ten. The chain couples TRBV9 to TRBJ2-5; TRBD2 matches at 10 bases. The CDR3 loop spans 17 amino acids. V was pared by 0 bases and J by 1 base, with 6 bases of the junction left unmatched. The germline CDR1 and CDR2 sequences are SGDLS and YYNGEE. CDR3 nucleotides: TGTGCCAGCAGCGTAGGGTCAGCGGGGGGGGTCCAAGAGACCCAGTACTTC. It yields the protein CASSVGSAGGVQETQYF.

CDR3 DNA sequence: TGTGCCAGCAGTCCCCACCAGAGCTCCTACAATGAGCAGTTCTTC. Its protein is CASSPHQSSYNEQFF. The chain couples TRBV28 to TRBJ2-1; no clear D. V dropped 5 bases and J dropped 0 bases, with 11 bases sitting between them. The germline V gene encodes CDR1 MDHEN and CDR2 SYDVKM. The CDR3 is 15 residues long.

This clone was seen just once. The chain joins TRBV11-2 to TRBJ2-2, with TRBD1 as a possible D gene (5 bases). Germline assignment: CDR1 SGHAT and CDR2 FQNNGV. V was pared by 2 bases and J by 4 bases, with 11 bases between. The CDR3 is 15 residues long. The CDR3 sequence: CASSLSGGATGELFF. As DNA, the CDR3 is TGTGCCAGCAGCTTATCGGGTGGGGCCACCGGGGAGCTGTTTTTT. Complete variable domain (other parts from reference TRBV11-2 and TRBJ2-2): EAGVAQSPRYKIIEKRQSVAFWCNPISGHATLYWYQQILGQGPKLLIQFQNNGVVDDSQLPKDRFSAERLKGVDSTLKIQPAKLEDSAVYLCASSLSGGATGELFFGEGSRLTVL.